This T cell receptor beta chain stems from a study of CD8 T cells in Susac syndrome. In blood CD8+ and CD4+ T cells, TCR beta underwent sequencing. In Susac syndrome patients, recently defined diagnostic criteria for definite or probable disease were met. The authors reverse transcribed about 0.5 to 1 ug RNA with random hexamers. Amplification of TCR beta CDR3 across 54 Vbeta and 13 Jbeta was performed with immunoSEQ multiplex PCR. One entry per CDR3 protein, called by TCRdb with MiXCR from the immunoSEQ multiplex PCR reads. The data contain around 71,000 distinct CDR3 sequences, roughly 93% of them singletons. CDR1 and CDR2 from the germline V gene are SGHKS and YYEKEE (reference sequence). V lost 4 bases and J lost 8; bases outside the gene matches: 10. This CDR3 comprises 15 residues.

The origin of this receptor is a human donor with Susac syndrome. This sequence joins TRBV5-5 and TRBJ2-1; TRBD2 matches 9 bases. The sample consisted of CD4+ T cells from PBMCs. In DNA, the CDR3 is TGTGCCAGCAGCCGGGGGGCTAGCGGGGATTATGAGCAGTTCTTC. Translated, it gives CASSRGASGDYEQFF. The whole variable domain, remainder taken from reference TRBV5-5 and TRBJ2-1, is DAGVTQSPTHLIKTRGQQVTLRCSPISGHKSVSWYQQVLGQGPQFIFQYYEKEERGRGNFPDRFSARQFPNYSSELNVNALLLGDSALYLCASSRGASGDYEQFFGPGTRLTVL.